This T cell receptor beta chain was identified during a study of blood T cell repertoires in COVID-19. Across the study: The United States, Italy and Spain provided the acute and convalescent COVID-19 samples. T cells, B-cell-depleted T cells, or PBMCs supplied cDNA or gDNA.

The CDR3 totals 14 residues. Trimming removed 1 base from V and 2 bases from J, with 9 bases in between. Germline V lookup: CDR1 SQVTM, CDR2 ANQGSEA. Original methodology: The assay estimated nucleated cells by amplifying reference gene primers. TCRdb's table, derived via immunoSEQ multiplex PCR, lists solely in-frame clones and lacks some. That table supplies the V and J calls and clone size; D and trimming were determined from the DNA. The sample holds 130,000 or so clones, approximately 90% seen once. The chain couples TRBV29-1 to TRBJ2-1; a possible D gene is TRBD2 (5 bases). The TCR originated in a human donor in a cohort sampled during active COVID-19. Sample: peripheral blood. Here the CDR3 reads CSVEGGEAYNEQFF. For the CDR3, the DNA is TGCAGCGTTGAAGGGGGAGAGGCCTACAATGAGCAGTTCTTC.